The clone carrying this T cell receptor (beta chain) was detected once. The identical CDR3 is also encoded by other nucleotide sequences in the sample. Some clones are missing from TCRdb's copy, which holds only in-frame ones; the method was immunoSEQ multiplex PCR. The sample comprises about 70,000 clones, around 91% of which are singletons, and roughly 1.5% rests with the top ten. CDR3 length equals 14 residues. CDR1 is KGHSH, CDR2 LQKENI, per germline. Trimming took 3 bases from V and 4 from J, leaving 12 bases between them. This entry is derived from a study of T cell changes during pregnancy in multiple sclerosis.

This chain links TRBV18 with TRBJ1-2; D is unresolved. This sample comprised peripheral blood, obtained in the third trimester of pregnancy. The TCR originated in a female donor in good health, enrolled as a control in a pregnancy study. CDR3 in amino acids: CASSPPTESYGYTF. Here the CDR3 DNA reads TGTGCCAGCTCACCCCCTACCGAGTCCTATGGCTACACCTTC.